This T cell receptor beta chain emerged from a study of cytomegalovirus exposure and HLA in healthy donors. PCR primers comprised 60 Vbeta and 13 Jbeta primers. Repertoires were generated with immunoSEQ multiplex PCR, while TCRdb's copy carries only in-frame clones and drops some. The sample lists roughly 190,000 clones, around three quarters seen once, with 2% to 2.5% in the top ten. With respect to this clone: As yet, its antigen is unknown.

Whole-study results and caveats: Accurate prediction of most subjects' HLA-A and HLA-B alleles from TCR beta sequences was reported.

At collection, donors were nominally healthy, but unrecorded immune exposures were probable. CDR3 length: 16 amino acids. Germline V gives CDR1 MNHEY, CDR2 SVGAGI. Trimming at V came to 2 bases and at J to 7 bases, leaving 7 bases not matched to a gene. The clonotype comes from a woman aged 25 to 39 in good health and CMV-seropositive. Sequencing was done on a sample of PBMCs. The rearrangement links TRBV6-5 to TRBJ2-2, with TRBD1 identical over 10 bases. The CDR3 here is CASSYQDRGFGGELFF. CDR3 DNA: TGTGCCAGCAGTTACCAGGACAGGGGGTTTGGCGGGGAGCTGTTTTTT.